The 24 T cell receptor beta chains in this list originate from one sample, sequenced in a study of blood T cell repertoires in COVID-19. Clones were sequenced by immunoSEQ multiplex PCR, and TCRdb holds only the in-frame ones, with some missing. This sample carries some 160,000 clones, around 87% of them seen once, and the ten largest clones take 3% to 3.5%. The sequencing sample was made of peripheral blood. Every receptor here comes from a woman aged 55-70 years with active COVID-19.

This sequence joins TRBV27 and TRBJ2-3; D gene ambiguous. V lost 3 bases and J 3 bases, leaving 13 bases between the germline ends. The CDR3 length is 15 residues. Germline V CDR1 and CDR2: MNHEY, SMNVEV (reference sequence). The CDR3 here is CASSFRLEMTDTQYF. The CDR3 region has the DNA TGTGCCAGCAGTTTCCGGCTAGAGATGACAGATACGCAGTATTTT.

The V gene is TRBV15, the J gene TRBJ2-7; D is ambiguous. V was cut by 0 bases and J by 0 bases, with 12 bases left in between. Germline CDR1 and CDR2: LNHNV and YYDKDF (reference sequence). This CDR3 has 16 residues. This chain's CDR3 is CATSRDGFDTSYEQYF. Written as DNA, the CDR3 is TGTGCCACCAGCAGAGATGGTTTCGACACCTCCTACGAGCAGTACTTC.

The chain joins TRBV9 to TRBJ2-1; D remains unclear. V shed 4 bases and J shed 6 bases, with 20 bases lying between them. The CDR3 runs to 16 residues. Germline assignment: CDR1 SGDLS and CDR2 YYNGEE. The CDR3 protein is CASSPRLKPVRNEQFF. The CDR3 nucleotides read TGTGCCAGCAGCCCCCGTCTTAAGCCGGTACGCAATGAGCAGTTCTTC. The full variable domain, its missing parts supplied by reference TRBV9 and TRBJ2-1, is DSGVTQTPKHLITATGQRVTLRCSPRSGDLSVYWYQQSLDQGLQFLIQYYNGEERAKGNILERFSAQQFPDLHSELNLSSLELGDSALYFCASSPRLKPVRNEQFFGPGTRLTVL.

V is TRBV5-4 and J is TRBJ2-5; a possible D gene is TRBD1 (6 bases). There are 13 residues in the CDR3. Germline V CDR1 and CDR2: SGHNT, YYREEE (reference sequence). Deletions cut 1 base from V and 2 bases from J, with 6 bases between. CDR3 DNA: TGTGCCAGCAGCTTGAGGGGGCAAGAGACCCAGTACTTC. This gives the protein CASSLRGQETQYF.

This sequence joins TRBV6-2 or TRBV6-3 and TRBJ2-7; 9 nucleotides match TRBD1. This CDR3 comprises 14 residues. CDR1 is MNHEY, CDR2 SVGEGT, per germline. Trimming took 5 bases from V and 3 from J; bases not matched to a gene: 5. Here the CDR3 DNA reads TGTGCCAGCAGTGCGGGACAGGGAATCTACGAGCAGTACTTC. Amino acid sequence: CASSAGQGIYEQYF.

The chain links TRBV4-1 to TRBJ2-1; no clear D. Trimming removed 4 bases at V and 4 bases at J, with 20 bases between. CDR1 is MGHRA, CDR2 YSYEKL, per germline. This CDR3 contains 17 residues. The CDR3 nucleotides are TGCGCCAGCAGCCCGGTGGTGGAGCGAGCAGTTTACAATGAGCAGTTCTTC. Protein sequence: CASSPVVERAVYNEQFF.

The CDR3 protein is CASSKTGLLETQYF. The CDR3 bases are TGTGCCAGCAGCAAGACAGGGCTGTTGGAGACCCAGTACTTC. V and J are TRBV9 and TRBJ2-5, with 7 bases fitting TRBD1. V was pared by 4 bases and J by 5 bases, with 8 bases of the junction left unmatched. CDR3 length: 14 amino acids. Germline CDR1 is SGDLS and CDR2 is YYNGEE.

This clone was detected once. The V gene is TRBV28, the J gene TRBJ2-7, with a possible D match to TRBD1 (5 bases). From germline, CDR1 is MDHEN and CDR2 SYDVKM. Deletions cut 1 base from V and 2 bases from J, with 12 bases between. The CDR3 loop spans 15 amino acids. The CDR3 here is CASSLFGAGTYEQYF. In DNA form, the CDR3 reads TGTGCCAGCAGTTTATTTGGGGCAGGAACCTACGAGCAGTACTTC.

The chain joins TRBV30 to TRBJ2-1; 7 bases fit TRBD1. From germline, CDR1 is GTSNPN and CDR2 SVGIG (reference sequence). CDR3 length: 13 amino acids. With 5 bases clipped from V and 3 bases from J, the junction kept 4 bases outside the gene matches. In nucleotides, the CDR3 is TGTGCCTGGCGACAGGGCTACTACAATGAGCAGTTCTTC. Protein product: CAWRQGYYNEQFF. The variable domain in full, completed from reference TRBV30 and TRBJ2-1, reads SQTIHQWPATLVQPVGSPLSLECTVEGTSNPNLYWYRQAAGRGLQLLFYSVGIGQISSEVPQNLSASRPQDRQFILSSKKLLLSDSGFYLCAWRQGYYNEQFFGPGTRLTVL.

The chain carries TRBV27 and TRBJ2-7; possible D gene TRBD1, 6 bases. The germline V and J ends were trimmed by 6 bases and 2 bases, with 20 bases remaining between them. From germline, CDR1 is MNHEY and CDR2 SMNVEV (reference sequence). This CDR3 comprises 16 residues. This CDR3 is CASSIRTSGQPYEQYF. The CDR3, as DNA: TGTGCCAGCAGCATCCGGACTTCCGGACAGCCCTACGAGCAGTACTTC.

CDR3 in DNA: TGTGCCAGCAGTTTCCCGCGAGTACTAGCGGGAGTTGAGCAGTACTTC. Its protein is CASSFPRVLAGVEQYF. V is TRBV28 and J is TRBJ2-7; 11 nucleotides match TRBD2. The CDR3 contains 16 residues. CDR1 is MDHEN, CDR2 SYDVKM, per germline. V lost 3 bases and J lost 7; bases outside the gene matches: 11.

The genes are TRBV11-2 and TRBJ1-2, with D tentatively TRBD1 (6 bases). Germline V gives CDR1 SGHAT, CDR2 FQNNGV. The ends were cut back, 5 bases at V and 4 bases at J, with 23 bases in the middle. The CDR3 is 17 residues long. DNA for the CDR3: TGTGCCAGCAGCCTGGCCGGAGGACAGCCTACCCCCTATGGCTACACCTTC. Translating it yields CASSLAGGQPTPYGYTF.

The gene calls are TRBV6-5 and TRBJ2-5, with TRBD1 matching 9 bases. V was clipped by 5 bases and J by 4 bases; unmatched bases: 5. CDR1 MNHEY and CDR2 SVGAGI come from the germline V gene. The length of the CDR3 is 14 residues. The DNA for the CDR3 is TGTGCCAGCAGTCTAAACAGGGGGCGAGAGACCCAGTACTTC. Translating gives CASSLNRGRETQYF.

The chain recombines TRBV6-5 with TRBJ2-2; D gene uncertain. Germline V lookup: CDR1 MNHEY, CDR2 SVGAGI. This CDR3 has 13 residues. Trimming took 5 bases from V and 5 from J, leaving 9 bases between them. CDR3 DNA: TGTGCCAGCAGTCCCCTATGGACCGGGGAGCTGTTTTTT. Protein product: CASSPLWTGELFF.

The rearrangement joins TRBV5-8 to TRBJ2-1; the match to TRBD2 covers 10 bases. CDR1 and CDR2 from the germline V gene are SGHTS and YDEGEE. J lost 3 bases, V lost 5 bases, and 11 bases had no gene match. The CDR3 consists of 17 residues. The CDR3 spells CASSRPGLADVYNEQFF. DNA of the CDR3: TGTGCCAGCAGTCGGCCCGGACTAGCGGACGTCTACAATGAGCAGTTCTTC.

V usage is TRBV3-1 (or the pseudogene TRBV3-2) and J usage is TRBJ2-5; 9 bases map to TRBD2. V dropped 1 base and J dropped 2; count of bases not matched to a gene: 8. Per the germline V gene, CDR1 is LGHDT and CDR2 is YNNKEL (reference sequence). The CDR3 spans 17 residues. DNA for the CDR3: TGTGCCAGCAGCCAAGGCCGCAGACTAGCGGCTCAAGAGACCCAGTACTTC. Translating gives CASSQGRRLAAQETQYF.

This clone has just one count. The J gene is TRBJ2-1, the V gene TRBV15; a possible D gene is TRBD2 (6 bases). Germline loops: CDR1 LNHNV, CDR2 YYDKDF (reference sequence). V lost 0 bases, J lost 3 bases, and 9 bases lay in between. This CDR3 is 15 amino acids long. The CDR3 nucleotides are TGTGCCACCAGCAGAGAGGAGGGAAACTACAATGAGCAGTTCTTC. Protein: CATSREEGNYNEQFF.

The chain uses TRBV5-5 and TRBJ2-7; maybe TRBD1 (5 bases). Trimming removed 0 bases at V and 3 bases at J, with 10 bases between. The CDR3 is 14 amino acids. CDR1 and CDR2 from the germline V gene are SGHKS and YYEKEE (reference sequence). CDR3 amino acids: CASSLGRASYEQYF. The DNA for the CDR3 is TGTGCCAGCAGCTTGGGCAGGGCCAGCTACGAGCAGTACTTC.

The V gene is TRBV4-1, the J gene TRBJ1-2; TRBD1 might be the D (5 bases). Trimming took off 6 bases at V and 4 bases at J, with 18 bases between the two ends. Germline assignment: CDR1 MGHRA and CDR2 YSYEKL. This CDR3 comprises 15 residues. The CDR3 reads CASRPAGRRGYGYTF. CDR3 DNA sequence: TGCGCCAGCAGGCCTGCGGGGCGGAGGGGCTATGGCTACACCTTC.

The chain combines TRBV7-6 with TRBJ2-7, with 11 nucleotides matching TRBD2. This CDR3 is 15 amino acids long. Unmatched junction bases numbered 1, after V lost 1 base and J lost 2 bases. Germline CDR1 and CDR2: SGHVS and FNYEAQ. CDR3 protein: CASSLELAGAYEQYF. The CDR3 DNA sequence: TGTGCCAGCAGCTTAGAACTAGCGGGAGCCTACGAGCAGTACTTC.

V usage is TRBV4-1 and J usage is TRBJ2-3, with 7 bases aligning to TRBD2. The CDR3 extends over 14 amino acids. After removal of 1 base from V and 5 bases from J, the junction contained 3 bases not matched to a gene. Per germline, CDR1 MGHRA and CDR2 YSYEKL. CDR3 region: CASSQGVAGDTQYF. CDR3 nucleotide sequence: TGCGCCAGCAGCCAAGGGGTAGCGGGAGATACGCAGTATTTT.

The gene calls are TRBV28 and TRBJ1-5, with D possibly matching TRBD1 (5 bases). The germline CDR1 and CDR2 sequences are MDHEN and SYDVKM. There are 15 residues in the CDR3. The V and J ends lost 2 bases and 3 bases respectively, with 11 bases between them. CDR3: CASSLKGAYNQPQHF. For the CDR3, the DNA is TGTGCCAGCAGTTTAAAAGGGGCCTACAATCAGCCCCAGCATTTT.

The chain joins TRBV3-1 (or the pseudogene TRBV3-2) to TRBJ2-5; D perhaps matches TRBD1 (5 bases). Trimming left V 0 bases short and J 1 base short, with 15 bases between. The CDR3 is 17 amino acids. Germline-derived CDR1 and CDR2 are LGHDT and YNNKEL (reference sequence). The CDR3 nucleotides are TGTGCCAGCAGCCAAGACAGGGTTGGCCCTCTCCAAGAGACCCAGTACTTC. Translated, it gives CASSQDRVGPLQETQYF.

This clone was seen a single time. The chain combines TRBV5-4 with TRBJ1-2; D not resolved. The CDR3 loop spans 13 amino acids. Between the trimmed V and J ends, which lost 3 bases and 2 bases, there was a span of 8 bases. The germline V gene has CDR1 SGHNT and CDR2 YYREEE (reference sequence). The CDR3 is CASSYDGNYGYTF. The CDR3 DNA reads TGTGCCAGCAGCTACGACGGGAACTATGGCTACACCTTC.